This TCR beta chain was obtained from a study of human T cells and chemical hapten exposure. Study information: Patients, largely female, had alopecia areata, totalis or universalis. General study points: TCRs exceeding 1 in 1000 frequency stayed unchanged with DPC sensitization.

As to this clonotype: What it binds is not known.

Time point meaning: patch test 1, 2 weeks after DPC sensitization. This sample's treatment: therapeutic diphenylcyclopropenone sensitization with weekly scalp DPC. Unfractionated whole blood served as the source for total RNA extraction. The authors' processing: A per-sample median of about 96,000 TCRs was observed, with a range of roughly 20,000 to 690,600. TCRdb itself ran the RACE reads through MiXCR, one entry per CDR3 protein. These V and J calls rely on TCRdb rather than the paper's analysis. The repertoire includes more than 90,000 distinct CDR3 sequences, 10% to 13% of them detected once, and about 2% sits in the top ten. V was shortened by 10 bases and J by 2 bases, with 16 bases between the two germline ends. The CDR3 has 14 amino acids. Per the germline V gene, CDR1 is MNHEY and CDR2 is SVGEGT.

V gene TRBV6-2 or TRBV6-3 combines with J gene TRBJ2-3; the D is unclear. The material sequenced was whole blood, taken in connection with sensitization to the hapten diphenylcyclopropenone (DPC). This TCR derives from a man in his forties or fifties with alopecia areata. Some clones in this sample may be carry-over from other donors' samples. CDR3 DNA sequence: TGTGCCACCGTACAGATACCCCTCACAGATACGCAGTATTTT. Its protein is CATVQIPLTDTQYF.